A single sample gave rise to the 11 T cell receptor beta chains below, sequenced in a study of blood T cell repertoires in COVID-19 (TCRdb year 2020). Library preparation was by the immunoSEQ multiplex PCR assay. TCRdb's version of the immuneACCESS table is confined to in-frame rearrangements and falls short of the full clone set. An unresolved V gene accounts for under half of the shortfall where checked; the remainder is of unknown origin. This sample has fewer than 300,000 clones in its table, and about nine tenths of those were observed once. Roughly a sixth of the sample lies in the top ten. Source material: PBMCs or T cells enriched from blood (not recorded which). These receptors were taken from a man younger than 35 who had recovered from COVID-19.

V usage is TRBV19 and J usage is TRBJ1-4; D gene unclear. Germline loops: CDR1 LNHDA, CDR2 SQIVND (reference sequence). Trimming shortened V by 4 bases and J by 0 bases, and 9 bases separated the two germline ends. This CDR3 has 15 amino acids. The CDR3 protein is CASSRREATNEKLFF. The CDR3 coding sequence is TGTGCCAGTAGTAGGAGAGAGGCAACTAATGAAAAACTGTTTTTT.

This clone was counted a few times. The chain carries TRBV7-8 and TRBJ1-4; no reliable D call. The CDR3 contains 14 residues. Trimming pared 4 bases from V and 4 bases from J, leaving 10 bases between. Germline CDR1 SGHVS, CDR2 FQNEAQ. This chain's CDR3 is CASSSPPFNEKLFF. The CDR3 DNA reads TGTGCCAGCAGCTCCCCCCCCTTTAATGAAAAACTGTTTTTT.

The chain combines TRBV10-2 with TRBJ2-2, with 7 bases that match TRBD2. CDR3 length: 15 amino acids. The germline V gene has CDR1 WSHSY and CDR2 SAAADI. V lost 6 bases and J lost 6; bases outside the gene matches: 10. The CDR3 nucleotides read TGCGCCAGCAGGGGGGAAGCGGGAAACTCCGGGGAGCTGTTTTTT. The encoded protein is CASRGEAGNSGELFF.

The V gene is TRBV28, the J gene TRBJ2-2; 7 bases match TRBD1. Germline lookup yields CDR1 MDHEN and CDR2 SYDVKM. The CDR3 covers 16 residues. With V trimmed by 5 bases and J by 5 bases, 11 bases remained unmatched. CDR3 sequence: CASSGFMTGKTGELFF. The CDR3 nucleotides are TGTGCCAGCAGTGGCTTTATGACAGGGAAGACCGGGGAGCTGTTTTTT. The variable domain in full, completed from reference TRBV28 and TRBJ2-2, reads DVKVTQSSRYLVKRTGEKVFLECVQDMDHENMFWYRQDPGLGLRLIYFSYDVKMKEKGDIPEGYSVSREKKERFSLILESASTNQTSMYLCASSGFMTGKTGELFFGEGSRLTVL.

The chain links TRBV29-1 to TRBJ1-1; D gene ambiguous. CDR3 size: 12 residues. CDR1 SQVTM and CDR2 ANQGSEA come from the germline V gene. Deletions cut 6 bases from V and 4 bases from J, with 12 bases between. The CDR3 spells CSVRVSGTEAFF. The CDR3, as DNA: TGCAGCGTCCGGGTGAGCGGCACTGAAGCTTTCTTT.

The gene calls are TRBV5-4 and TRBJ1-2; D gene ambiguous. The CDR3 consists of 13 residues. Germline-derived CDR1 and CDR2 are SGHNT and YYREEE (reference sequence). V dropped 2 bases and J dropped 4 bases, with 9 bases sitting between them. The DNA of the CDR3 is TGTGCCAGCAGCTTCAAGGCGGGCTATGGCTACACCTTC. This encodes CASSFKAGYGYTF.

This chain connects TRBV5-4 to TRBJ2-1; 7 bases are shared with TRBD1. The junction had 10 bases not matched to a gene; V was cut back by 5 bases and J by 5 bases. Per germline, CDR1 SGHNT and CDR2 YYREEE (reference sequence). The CDR3 consists of 15 residues. The CDR3 nucleotides are TGTGCCAGCAGGTCAGGGACAGAATTTCACAATGAGCAGTTCTTC. Protein product: CASRSGTEFHNEQFF.

This chain uses TRBV3-1 (or the pseudogene TRBV3-2) with TRBJ2-5; TRBD1 agrees at 7 bases. The CDR3 is 13 residues long. Germline CDR1 LGHDT, CDR2 YNNKEL (reference sequence). Trimming at V came to 4 bases and at J to 5 bases, leaving 4 bases not matched to a gene. Written as DNA, the CDR3 is TGTGCCAGCAGCCGACAGGGATCCGAGACCCAGTACTTC. The encoded protein is CASSRQGSETQYF.

This chain joins TRBV15 and TRBJ1-1; 10 bases align to TRBD1. V shed 2 bases, J shed 1 base, and the junction held 7 bases outside the gene matches. Germline assignment: CDR1 LNHNV and CDR2 YYDKDF (reference sequence). This CDR3 region has 17 residues. Written as DNA, the CDR3 is TGTGCCACCAGCAGACAACCATGGACAGGGGGGAACACTGAAGCTTTCTTT. As protein: CATSRQPWTGGNTEAFF.

The chain has TRBV10-2 and TRBJ1-5; TRBD1 is a possible D gene (6 bases). The CDR3 has 14 residues. Trimming removed 5 bases from V and 2 bases from J, with 10 bases in between. The germline V gene has CDR1 WSHSY and CDR2 SAAADI. CDR3 sequence (DNA): TGCGCCAGCAGTTTAAACAGGGGCAATCAGCCCCAGCATTTT. It codes for CASSLNRGNQPQHF.

The V gene is TRBV7-2, the J gene TRBJ2-4, with a tentative D call TRBD2 (5 bases). Trimming shortened V by 5 bases and J by 9 bases, and 20 bases separated the two germline ends. The V gene's germline CDR1 is SGHTA and CDR2 FQGNSA. The CDR3 has 15 residues. This CDR3 reads CASSARGSTAGIQYF. The CDR3 coding sequence is TGTGCCAGCAGCGCCCGGGGATCAACTGCGGGCATTCAGTACTTC.